Reported below is one TCR beta chain. This sample was taken from a study of T cell responses to AZD1222 COVID-19 vaccine. Method: immunoSEQ multiplex PCR; TCRdb's copy keeps in-frame clones and lacks some. The sample lists 20,000 to 25,000 clones; approximately 79% were seen once. The V gene lost 11 bases and the J gene lost 3 bases, with 16 bases spanning the gap. Looked up from germline, CDR1 is SGHVS and CDR2 is FQNEAQ. The CDR3 has 13 residues. The receptor was isolated from an adult in good health. The chain has TRBV7-8 and TRBJ1-2; tentative D call: TRBD1 (6 bases). Sequences were derived from peripheral blood, sampled on day 0 of AZD1222 vaccination. The CDR3 reads CAVRGGLDYGYTF. The CDR3, as DNA: TGTGCCGTACGGGGGGGGCTCGACTATGGCTACACCTTC. The full variable domain, with the rest looked up from reference TRBV7-8 and TRBJ1-2, is GAGVSQSPRYKVAKRGQDVALRCDPISGHVSLFWYQQALGQGPEFLTYFQNEAQLDKSGLPSDRFFAERPEGSVSTLKIQRTQQEDSAVYLCAVRGGLDYGYTFGSGTRLTVV.